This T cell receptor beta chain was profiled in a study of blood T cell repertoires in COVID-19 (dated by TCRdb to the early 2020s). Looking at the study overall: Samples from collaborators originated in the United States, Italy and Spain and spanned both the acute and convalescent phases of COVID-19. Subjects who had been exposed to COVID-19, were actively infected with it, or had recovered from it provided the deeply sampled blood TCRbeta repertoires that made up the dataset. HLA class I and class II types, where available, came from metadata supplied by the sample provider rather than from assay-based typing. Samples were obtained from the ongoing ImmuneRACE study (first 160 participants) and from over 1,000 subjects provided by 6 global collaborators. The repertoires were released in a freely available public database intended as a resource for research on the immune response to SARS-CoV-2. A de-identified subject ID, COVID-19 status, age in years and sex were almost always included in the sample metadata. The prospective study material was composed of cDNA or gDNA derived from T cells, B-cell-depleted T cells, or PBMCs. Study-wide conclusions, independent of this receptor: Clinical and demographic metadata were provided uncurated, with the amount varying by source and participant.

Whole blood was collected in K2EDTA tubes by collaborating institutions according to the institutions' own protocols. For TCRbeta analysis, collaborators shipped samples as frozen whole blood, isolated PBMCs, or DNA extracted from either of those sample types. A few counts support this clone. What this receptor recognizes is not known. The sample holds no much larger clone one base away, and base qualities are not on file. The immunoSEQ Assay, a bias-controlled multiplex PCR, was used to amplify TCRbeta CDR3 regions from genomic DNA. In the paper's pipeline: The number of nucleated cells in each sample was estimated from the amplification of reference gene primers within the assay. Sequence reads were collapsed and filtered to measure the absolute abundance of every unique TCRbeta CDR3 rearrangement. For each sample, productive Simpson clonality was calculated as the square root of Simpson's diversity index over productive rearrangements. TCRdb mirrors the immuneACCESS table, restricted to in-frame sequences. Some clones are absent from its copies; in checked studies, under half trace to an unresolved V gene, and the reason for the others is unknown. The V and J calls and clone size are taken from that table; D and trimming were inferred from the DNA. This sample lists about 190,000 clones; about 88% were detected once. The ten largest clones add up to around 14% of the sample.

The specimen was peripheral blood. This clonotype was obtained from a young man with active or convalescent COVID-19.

The CDR3 region has the sequence CASSVEGYNEQFF. The sequenced DNA: TGTGCCAGCAGCGTGGAGGGCTACAATGAGCAGTTCTTC. Recombination connected TRBV9 to TRBJ2-1; a tentative D match to TRBD2 spans 6 bases. V is cut by 2 bases and J by 3 bases, and the space between the germline ends is 6 bases. Including the terminal cysteine and phenylalanine, the CDR3 comprises 13 residues. Kept here is only the CDR3 DNA, which spans 39 bases and is read in frame from base 1. CDR1 is given as SGDLS and CDR2 as YYNGEE, both from the germline V gene.